The TCR beta chain described here comes from a study of blood T cells in healthy people across ages. Regarding the study as a whole: Observed TCR beta diversity showed a strong correlation with the percentage of naive T cells as measured by flow cytometry.

The V and J ends lost 6 bases and 4 bases, in that order; junction bases with no gene match: 4. Germline CDR1 is MNHEY and CDR2 is SVGAGI. The CDR3 is made up of 14 amino acids. This clonotype was recorded a few times. The antigen is not known. A second PCR, run for about 7 to 11 cycles, used a sample-barcoded 5' primer plus a J-beta primer mix. Every sample produced at least 2.5 million CDR3-containing paired-end reads. TCRdb recomputed calls from the 5' RACE reads with MiXCR, one row per CDR3 protein. The sample holds 650,000 to 800,000 distinct CDR3 sequences, under 45% seen once. V gene TRBV6-5 combines with J gene TRBJ2-5, with 11 bases aligning to TRBD1. Specimen: blood. The TCR comes from a man in his sixties in good health. Written as DNA, the CDR3 is TGTGCCAGCAGCCGGACAGGGGGCGGAGAGACCCAGTACTTC. Encoded protein: CASSRTGGGETQYF.